The rows below give T cell receptor beta chains drawn from one sample of a study of sequential checkpoint blockade in melanoma. Sequenced by immunoSEQ multiplex PCR; TCRdb stores in-frame clones only, minus some. In the table there are more than 10,000 clones, around a quarter of which are singletons. The material was tumor tissue (inferred from file names), obtained from a patient given nivolumab and ipilimumab in sequence. These receptors were collected from a human donor with melanoma. Each CDR3 is given with its conserved first and last residue. Each record gives: clone size, J gene, D gene, V gene, CDR3 protein, CDR3 DNA. A D gene is named only where the DNA matches it firmly. For some rows the clone size is stated as once, few or many, or as a class when expanded; others skip it.

size: .
J: TRBJ1-4
D: .
V: TRBV19
CDR3: CASTITGSDEKLFF
DNA: TGTGCCAGTACGATAACAGGATCGGATGAAAAACTGTTTTTT

size: .
J: TRBJ2-1
D: .
V: TRBV14
CDR3: CASSQVIAYNEQFF
DNA: TGTGCCAGCAGCCAAGTAATAGCCTACAATGAGCAGTTCTTC

size: .
J: TRBJ2-1
D: .
V: TRBV19
CDR3: CASGVRGRLSNEQFF
DNA: TGTGCCAGTGGCGTCCGGGGAAGATTAAGCAATGAGCAGTTCTTC

size: .
J: TRBJ1-2
D: .
V: TRBV7-2
CDR3: CASSPTAPYGYTF
DNA: TGTGCCAGCAGCCCAACAGCGCCCTATGGCTACACCTTC

size: .
J: TRBJ2-1
D: TRBD2
V: TRBV6-8
CDR3: CASSSQGLASYNEQFF
DNA: TGTGCCAGCAGCAGCCAAGGACTAGCTAGCTACAATGAGCAGTTCTTC

size: few
J: TRBJ2-1
D: .
V: TRBV6-8
CDR3: CASSRYDSSYNEQFF
DNA: TGTGCCAGCAGTCGCTACGACAGCTCCTACAATGAGCAGTTCTTC

size: .
J: TRBJ2-2
D: .
V: TRBV2
CDR3: CASSEIPGDNTGELFF
DNA: TGTGCCAGCAGTGAAATTCCAGGGGATAACACCGGGGAGCTGTTTTTT

size: few
J: TRBJ2-1
D: .
V: TRBV11-3
CDR3: CASSLGSGYNEQFF
DNA: TGTGCCAGCAGCTTAGGGTCAGGCTACAATGAGCAGTTCTTC

size: .
J: TRBJ1-5
D: .
V: TRBV19
CDR3: CASGRGSNQPQHF
DNA: TGTGCCAGCGGAAGGGGGAGCAATCAGCCCCAGCATTTT

size: .
J: TRBJ1-3
D: .
V: TRBV1
CDR3: CASSPTSKGAFSGNTIYF
DNA: TGCGCCAGCAGCCCGACCTCAAAGGGGGCCTTCTCTGGAAACACCATATATTTT

size: .
J: TRBJ2-5
D: .
V: TRBV6-8
CDR3: CASIFSGLETQYF
DNA: TGTGCCAGCATTTTTTCAGGGTTGGAGACCCAGTACTTC

size: .
J: TRBJ2-7
D: TRBD1
V: TRBV5-1
CDR3: CASSLQTGSYEQYF
DNA: TGCGCCAGCAGCTTGCAGACAGGGAGCTACGAGCAGTACTTC

size: many
J: TRBJ1-2
D: TRBD1
V: TRBV11-3
CDR3: CASSRGGQSNYGYTF
DNA: TGTGCCAGCAGCCGCGGGGGACAGTCGAACTATGGCTACACCTTC

size: few
J: TRBJ1-3
D: .
V: TRBV9
CDR3: CASSASTGLGNTIYF
DNA: TGTGCCAGCAGCGCCAGCACAGGGTTGGGAAACACCATATATTTT

size: few
J: TRBJ1-1
D: .
V: TRBV5-1
CDR3: CASSLEVGMNTEAFF
DNA: TGCGCCAGCAGCTTGGAGGTGGGAATGAACACTGAAGCTTTCTTT

size: .
J: TRBJ2-3
D: .
V: TRBV19
CDR3: CASSSLQGSSDTQYF
DNA: TGTGCCAGTAGTTCCCTCCAGGGGAGCTCAGATACGCAGTATTTT

size: .
J: TRBJ2-7
D: .
V: TRBV7-5
CDR3: CASSHGRRTFYEQYF
DNA: TGTGCCAGCAGTCACGGACGTAGGACTTTCTACGAGCAGTACTTC

size: .
J: TRBJ2-2
D: .
V: TRBV19
CDR3: CASSQLNANTGELFF
DNA: TGTGCCAGTAGTCAGTTAAACGCGAACACCGGGGAGCTGTTTTTT

size: few
J: TRBJ2-3
D: .
V: TRBV5-1
CDR3: CASSWGRTTDTQYF
DNA: TGCGCCAGCAGCTGGGGACGAACCACAGATACGCAGTATTTT

size: .
J: TRBJ1-4
D: TRBD1
V: TRBV5-1
CDR3: CASSLAPGTGPEKLFF
DNA: TGCGCCAGCAGCTTGGCGCCCGGGACAGGGCCTGAAAAACTGTTTTTT

size: .
J: TRBJ2-5
D: .
V: TRBV6-8
CDR3: CASEPGAGSETQYF
DNA: TGTGCCAGTGAACCGGGGGCCGGATCGGAGACCCAGTACTTC

size: .
J: TRBJ2-1
D: .
V: TRBV12-5
CDR3: CASQDRLYNEQFF
DNA: TGTGCTAGCCAAGACAGGCTGTACAATGAGCAGTTCTTC

size: medium-sized
J: TRBJ2-7
D: TRBD1
V: TRBV6-8
CDR3: CASSPGTGNYEQYF
DNA: TGTGCCAGCAGCCCTGGGACAGGGAATTACGAGCAGTACTTC

size: few
J: TRBJ1-3
D: TRBD1
V: TRBV6-8
CDR3: CASSRNRGNGNTIYF
DNA: TGTGCCAGCAGTCGCAACAGGGGGAATGGAAACACCATATATTTT

size: .
J: TRBJ2-1
D: .
V: TRBV6-8
CDR3: CASGGQNGGTGEQFF
DNA: TGTGCCAGCGGGGGACAAAACGGCGGTACAGGTGAGCAGTTCTTC

size: many
J: TRBJ2-7
D: TRBD2
V: TRBV7-6
CDR3: CASSLRQREYDEQYF
DNA: TGTGCCAGCAGCCTGCGCCAGCGGGAGTACGACGAGCAGTACTTC

size: .
J: TRBJ1-3
D: TRBD1
V: TRBV6-1
CDR3: CASSEVGTGRRSSGNTIYF
DNA: TGTGCCAGCAGTGAAGTTGGGACAGGGAGAAGGAGCTCTGGAAACACCATATATTTT

size: medium-sized
J: TRBJ1-1
D: TRBD1
V: TRBV11-3
CDR3: CASSPRTGGSTEAFF
DNA: TGTGCCAGCAGCCCGAGGACAGGGGGGAGTACTGAAGCTTTCTTT

size: .
J: TRBJ2-1
D: TRBD2
V: TRBV7-4
CDR3: CASSPSGTYNEQFF
DNA: TGTGCCAGCAGCCCGAGCGGGACTTACAATGAGCAGTTCTTC

size: .
J: TRBJ1-1
D: .
V: TRBV5-1
CDR3: CASSLFSQPLNTEAFF
DNA: TGCGCCAGCAGCTTATTCTCACAGCCATTGAACACTGAAGCTTTCTTT

size: .
J: TRBJ2-7
D: TRBD1
V: TRBV11-3
CDR3: CASSSLDRGPYEQYF
DNA: TGTGCCAGCAGCTCACTGGACAGGGGGCCCTACGAGCAGTACTTC

size: .
J: TRBJ2-3
D: .
V: TRBV10-2
CDR3: CASSEYLALTDTQYF
DNA: TGCGCCAGCAGTGAGTATCTAGCGCTCACAGATACGCAGTATTTT

size: .
J: TRBJ2-1
D: TRBD2
V: TRBV5-1
CDR3: CASSPGLAGYNEQFF
DNA: TGCGCCAGCAGCCCGGGACTAGCGGGATACAATGAGCAGTTCTTC

size: few
J: TRBJ2-7
D: TRBD2
V: TRBV6-8
CDR3: CASSYSGTSGYEQYF
DNA: TGTGCCAGCAGTTACTCAGGGACTAGCGGCTACGAGCAGTACTTC

size: .
J: TRBJ2-1
D: TRBD2
V: TRBV28
CDR3: CASSFPTSGSLTYNEQFF
DNA: TGTGCCAGCAGTTTCCCGACTAGCGGGAGCTTAACCTACAATGAGCAGTTCTTC

size: .
J: TRBJ2-5
D: .
V: TRBV19
CDR3: CASSIDPGGETQYF
DNA: TGTGCCAGTAGTATCGATCCAGGCGGGGAGACCCAGTACTTC

size: .
J: TRBJ1-1
D: .
V: TRBV28
CDR3: CASSLGHRNTEAFF
DNA: TGTGCCAGCAGTTTGGGACACCGGAACACTGAAGCTTTCTTT

size: .
J: TRBJ2-7
D: TRBD2
V: TRBV28
CDR3: CASSLGLAGSYEQYF
DNA: TGTGCCAGCAGTCTCGGACTAGCGGGCTCCTACGAGCAGTACTTC

size: .
J: TRBJ2-1
D: TRBD2
V: TRBV9
CDR3: CASSVGGLVYNEQFF
DNA: TGTGCCAGCAGCGTAGGGGGACTAGTTTACAATGAGCAGTTCTTC

size: few
J: TRBJ2-1
D: .
V: TRBV6-8
CDR3: CASSGLGSYNEQFF
DNA: TGTGCCAGCAGCGGCTTAGGTTCCTACAATGAGCAGTTCTTC

size: many
J: TRBJ2-7
D: TRBD2
V: TRBV28
CDR3: CASSLVPVSWEGRIYEQYF
DNA: TGTGCCAGCAGTTTGGTCCCCGTATCGTGGGAGGGAAGGATCTACGAGCAGTACTTC

size: few
J: TRBJ2-1
D: .
V: TRBV12-5
CDR3: CASNPGLGNEQFF
DNA: TGTGCCAGCAACCCGGGGTTAGGGAATGAGCAGTTCTTC

size: .
J: TRBJ1-1
D: .
V: TRBV28
CDR3: CASSPLLINTEAFF
DNA: TGTGCCAGCAGCCCATTACTTATAAACACTGAAGCTTTCTTT

size: .
J: TRBJ2-7
D: .
V: TRBV19
CDR3: CASSIGTAPYEQYF
DNA: TGTGCCAGTAGTATAGGGACTGCCCCCTACGAGCAGTACTTC

size: few
J: TRBJ2-6
D: .
V: TRBV18
CDR3: CASSPTGANVLTF
DNA: TGTGCCAGCTCGCCAACTGGGGCCAACGTCCTGACTTTC

size: few
J: TRBJ1-5
D: .
V: TRBV19
CDR3: CASMGGGQPQHF
DNA: TGTGCCAGTATGGGGGGGGGTCAGCCCCAGCATTTT

size: few
J: TRBJ2-7
D: .
V: TRBV6-8
CDR3: CASRGDSSVPYEQYF
DNA: TGTGCCAGCCGAGGAGACTCTAGCGTCCCCTACGAGCAGTACTTC

size: few
J: TRBJ2-4
D: TRBD1
V: TRBV19
CDR3: CASSIHPKQGTFSLAKNIQYF
DNA: TGTGCCAGTAGTATTCATCCGAAACAGGGGACCTTTTCCTTAGCCAAAAACATTCAGTACTTC

size: many
J: TRBJ2-5
D: .
V: TRBV6-8
CDR3: CASSVDSVTQYF
DNA: TGTGCCAGCAGTGTGGACAGTGTGACCCAGTACTTC

size: few
J: TRBJ2-1
D: TRBD2
V: TRBV6-8
CDR3: CASSAHSGRAKDEQFF
DNA: TGTGCCAGCAGTGCCCATAGCGGGAGGGCCAAGGATGAGCAGTTCTTC

size: .
J: TRBJ2-3
D: .
V: TRBV11-3
CDR3: CASSLEDREADTQYF
DNA: TGTGCCAGCAGCCTTGAGGATAGGGAGGCAGATACGCAGTATTTT

size: .
J: TRBJ2-7
D: .
V: TRBV5-1
CDR3: CASSLEGDADEQYF
DNA: TGCGCCAGCAGCCTTGAAGGGGACGCCGACGAGCAGTACTTC

size: many
J: TRBJ2-2
D: TRBD2
V: TRBV11-3
CDR3: CASSLGAGVPGELFF
DNA: TGTGCCAGCAGCCTCGGGGCGGGAGTACCCGGGGAGCTGTTTTTT

size: .
J: TRBJ1-5
D: TRBD1
V: TRBV19
CDR3: CASTGGDTLSNQPQHF
DNA: TGTGCCAGTACAGGGGGGGATACCCTTAGCAATCAGCCCCAGCATTTT

size: few
J: TRBJ2-7
D: TRBD2
V: TRBV28
CDR3: CASSLRWGLAASKSSYEQYF
DNA: TGTGCCAGCAGTTTACGGTGGGGACTAGCGGCTTCTAAAAGCTCCTACGAGCAGTACTTC